This T cell receptor beta chain was retrieved from a study of blood T cell repertoires in COVID-19. On the study more broadly: Donors in the United States, Italy and Spain gave samples during acute or convalescent COVID-19. Sources were T cells, B-cell-depleted T cells, or PBMCs; the material itself was cDNA or gDNA.

V dropped 5 bases and J dropped 1 base, with 5 bases sitting between them. CDR3 length equals 13 residues. Germline assignment: CDR1 LGHDT and CDR2 YNNKEL (reference sequence). How the authors handled the data: Using reference gene primer amplification, nucleated cell counts were estimated. Data came from immunoSEQ multiplex PCR; TCRdb stores just in-frame clones and leaves some out. The V and J calls and clone size come from that table; D and trimming were worked out from the DNA. The data show about 98,000 clones, approximately 84% seen once. The chain links TRBV3-1 (or the pseudogene TRBV3-2) to TRBJ2-2; D not resolved. This sequence originates from a woman of 80 years or more with acute or convalescent COVID-19. The sequencing input was peripheral blood. The CDR3 region is CASSTGNTGELFF. The CDR3 nucleotides are TGTGCCAGCAGCACCGGGAACACCGGGGAGCTGTTTTTT.